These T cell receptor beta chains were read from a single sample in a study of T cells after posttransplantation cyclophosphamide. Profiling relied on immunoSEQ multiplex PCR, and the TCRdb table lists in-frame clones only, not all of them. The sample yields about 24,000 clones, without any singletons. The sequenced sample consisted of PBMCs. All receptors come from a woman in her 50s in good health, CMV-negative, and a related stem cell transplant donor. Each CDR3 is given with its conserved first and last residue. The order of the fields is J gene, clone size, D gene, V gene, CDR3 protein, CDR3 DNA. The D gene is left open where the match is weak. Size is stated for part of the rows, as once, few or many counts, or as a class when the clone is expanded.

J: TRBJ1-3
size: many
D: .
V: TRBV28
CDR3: CASSTNRGNTIYF
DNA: TGTGCCAGCAGTACAAACAGGGGAAACACCATATATTTT

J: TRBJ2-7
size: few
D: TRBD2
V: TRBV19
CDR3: CASRYTSGVSYEQYF
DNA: TGTGCCAGTAGATATACTAGCGGGGTCTCCTACGAGCAGTACTTC

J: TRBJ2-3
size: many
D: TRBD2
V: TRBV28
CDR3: CASSFYRTSEYTDTQYF
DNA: TGTGCCAGCAGTTTCTATCGGACTAGCGAATACACAGATACGCAGTATTTT

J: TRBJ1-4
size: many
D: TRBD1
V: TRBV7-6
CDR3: CASSPRTGLGEKLFF
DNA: TGTGCCAGCAGCCCACGGACAGGGCTGGGTGAAAAACTGTTTTTT

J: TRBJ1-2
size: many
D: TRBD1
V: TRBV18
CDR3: CASSLTGVEGYTF
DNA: TGTGCCAGCTCACTGACAGGGGTAGAGGGCTACACCTTC

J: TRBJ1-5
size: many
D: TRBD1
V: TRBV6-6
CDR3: CASSFIRQGDQPQHF
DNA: TGTGCCAGCAGTTTCATCCGACAGGGCGACCAGCCCCAGCATTTT

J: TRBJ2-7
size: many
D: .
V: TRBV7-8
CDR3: CASSLVPGLSEQYF
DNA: TGTGCCAGCAGCTTAGTTCCGGGTTTGAGTGAGCAGTACTTC

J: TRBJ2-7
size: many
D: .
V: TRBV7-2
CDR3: CASSLVRGAYEQYF
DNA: TGTGCCAGCAGCTTAGTGCGCGGAGCCTACGAGCAGTACTTC

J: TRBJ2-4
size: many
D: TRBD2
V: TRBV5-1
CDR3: CASSFLGLAAKNIQYF
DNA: TGCGCCAGCAGCTTTCTGGGACTAGCGGCCAAAAACATTCAGTACTTC

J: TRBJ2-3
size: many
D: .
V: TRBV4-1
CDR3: CASSQARLGATDTQYF
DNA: TGCGCCAGCAGCCAGGCCCGCCTGGGGGCCACAGATACGCAGTATTTT

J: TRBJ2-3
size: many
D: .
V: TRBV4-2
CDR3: CASSQDRDTQYF
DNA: TGTGCCAGCAGCCAAGATCGAGATACGCAGTATTTT

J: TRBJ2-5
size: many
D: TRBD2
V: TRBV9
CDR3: CASSVGPSGGSWETQYF
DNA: TGTGCCAGCAGCGTAGGTCCTAGCGGGGGATCATGGGAGACCCAGTACTTC

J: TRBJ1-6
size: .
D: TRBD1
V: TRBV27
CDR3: CASSLVYPGQVGYNSPLHF
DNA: TGTGCCAGCAGTTTAGTATACCCCGGACAGGTCGGATATAATTCACCCCTCCACTTT

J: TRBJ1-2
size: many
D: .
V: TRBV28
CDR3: CASSADRPYGYTF
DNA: TGTGCCAGCAGCGCAGACAGGCCATATGGCTACACCTTC

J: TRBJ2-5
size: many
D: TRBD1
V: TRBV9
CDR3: CASSATGTGMLETQYF
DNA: TGTGCCAGCAGCGCCACCGGGACAGGGATGTTGGAGACCCAGTACTTC

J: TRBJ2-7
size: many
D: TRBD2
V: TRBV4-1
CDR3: CASSPVSEREGHEQYF
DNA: TGCGCCAGCAGCCCAGTGAGCGAGCGGGAGGGCCACGAGCAGTACTTC

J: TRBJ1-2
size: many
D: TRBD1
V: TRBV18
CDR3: CASSPQSRDSSSYGYTF
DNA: TGTGCCAGCTCACCTCAGAGTAGGGACAGCTCCTCCTATGGCTACACCTTC

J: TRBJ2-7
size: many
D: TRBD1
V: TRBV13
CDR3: CASSSVMGQGIYEQYF
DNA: TGTGCCAGCAGCTCCGTAATGGGACAGGGGATATACGAGCAGTACTTC

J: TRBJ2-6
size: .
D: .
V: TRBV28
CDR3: CASTEFIGASGANVLTF
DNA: TGTGCCAGCACAGAGTTTATTGGAGCTTCTGGGGCCAACGTCCTGACTTTC

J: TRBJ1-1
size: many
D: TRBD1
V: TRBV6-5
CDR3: CASSYNRGLNTEAFF
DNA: TGTGCCAGCAGTTACAACAGGGGGTTGAACACTGAAGCTTTCTTT

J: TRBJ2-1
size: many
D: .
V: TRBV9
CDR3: CASSVSGDPYNEQFF
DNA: TGTGCCAGCAGCGTGTCGGGAGATCCCTACAATGAGCAGTTCTTC

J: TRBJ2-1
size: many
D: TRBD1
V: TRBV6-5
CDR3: CASSYSTGEMGNEQFF
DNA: TGTGCCAGCAGTTACTCGACAGGGGAGATGGGCAATGAGCAGTTCTTC

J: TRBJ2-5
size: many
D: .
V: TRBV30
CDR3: CAWSELQETQYF
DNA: TGTGCCTGGAGTGAACTCCAAGAGACCCAGTACTTC

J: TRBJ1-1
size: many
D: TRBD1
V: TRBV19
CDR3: CASSAGTGNTEAFF
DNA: TGTGCCAGTTCCGCCGGGACAGGGAACACTGAAGCTTTCTTT

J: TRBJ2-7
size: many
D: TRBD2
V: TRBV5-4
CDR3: CASSFGSAGGYEQYF
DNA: TGTGCCAGCAGCTTCGGTTCCGCGGGGGGCTACGAGCAGTACTTC

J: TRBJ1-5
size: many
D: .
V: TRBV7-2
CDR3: CASSLDRGQPQHF
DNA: TGTGCCAGCAGCTTAGATAGGGGACAGCCCCAGCATTTT

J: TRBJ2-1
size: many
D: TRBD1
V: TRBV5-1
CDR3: CASSRGTGQFF
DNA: TGCGCCAGCAGCCGCGGGACAGGGCAGTTCTTC

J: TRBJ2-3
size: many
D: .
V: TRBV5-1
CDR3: CASSRASVNTDTQYF
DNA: TGCGCCAGCAGTAGGGCTAGCGTCAACACAGATACGCAGTATTTT

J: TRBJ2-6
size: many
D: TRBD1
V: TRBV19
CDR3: CASSIKGRTGLSGANVLTF
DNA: TGTGCCAGTAGTATAAAGGGCAGGACAGGCCTCTCTGGGGCCAACGTCCTGACTTTC

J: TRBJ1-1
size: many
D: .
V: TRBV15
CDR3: CATSASPQGSEAFF
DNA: TGTGCCACCAGCGCAAGCCCCCAGGGGTCTGAAGCTTTCTTT

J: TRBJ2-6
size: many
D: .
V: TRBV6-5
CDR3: CASSYSASGANVLTF
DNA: TGTGCCAGCAGTTACTCGGCCTCTGGGGCCAACGTCCTGACTTTC

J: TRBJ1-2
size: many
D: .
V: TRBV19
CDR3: CASSIGGSSLIAFYGYTF
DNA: TGTGCCAGTAGTATAGGCGGCAGCTCCTTGATAGCATTCTATGGCTACACCTTC

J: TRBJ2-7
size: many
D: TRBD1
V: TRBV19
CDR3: CASSSRGFDEQYF
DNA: TGTGCCAGTAGTAGCAGGGGGTTCGACGAGCAGTACTTC

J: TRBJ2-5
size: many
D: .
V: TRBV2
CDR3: CASSTNRDQETQYF
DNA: TGTGCCAGCAGTACCAACAGGGACCAAGAGACCCAGTACTTC

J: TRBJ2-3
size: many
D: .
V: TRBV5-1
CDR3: CASDGSTDTQYF
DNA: TGCGCCAGCGACGGGAGCACAGATACGCAGTATTTT

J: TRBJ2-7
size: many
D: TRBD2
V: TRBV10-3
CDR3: CAISDPSGGVAEQYF
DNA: TGTGCCATCAGTGACCCTAGCGGGGGGGTCGCGGAGCAGTACTTC

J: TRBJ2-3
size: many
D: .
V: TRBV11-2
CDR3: CASSLDSLGAYTQYF
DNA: TGTGCCAGCAGCTTAGATTCCTTAGGGGCTTATACGCAGTATTTT

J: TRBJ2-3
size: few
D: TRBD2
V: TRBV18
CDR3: CASSPPRGGQRESKDTQYF
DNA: TGTGCCAGCTCACCACCGAGAGGGGGGCAGCGGGAGTCGAAAGATACGCAGTATTTT

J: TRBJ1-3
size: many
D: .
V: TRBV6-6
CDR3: CASLRGASSGNTIYF
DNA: TGTGCCAGCTTACGGGGGGCTAGCTCTGGAAACACCATATATTTT

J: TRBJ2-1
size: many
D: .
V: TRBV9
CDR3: CASSVGPGTHNEQFF
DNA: TGTGCCAGCAGCGTAGGACCCGGGACTCACAATGAGCAGTTCTTC

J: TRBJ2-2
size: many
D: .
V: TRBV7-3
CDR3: CASSLTSNTGELFF
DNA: TGTGCCAGCAGCTTGACTTCGAACACCGGGGAGCTGTTTTTT

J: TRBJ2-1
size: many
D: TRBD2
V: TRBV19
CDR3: CASSSSGTSGWGYNEQFF
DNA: TGTGCCAGTAGTTCGTCCGGGACTAGCGGGTGGGGGTACAATGAGCAGTTCTTC

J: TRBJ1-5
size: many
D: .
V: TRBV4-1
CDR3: CASSQLQGRSQHF
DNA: TGCGCCAGCAGCCAGCTACAGGGTAGGTCCCAGCATTTT